The following is a T cell receptor (beta chain) sequence with its context. No antigen is known for it. No clone much larger than this one lies a single base away; base qualities are absent. The sample originates from a study of blood T cells in healthy people across ages (dated by TCRdb to 2014 to 2015). In the study overall: In model experiments, template switching captured roughly one uniquely barcoded TCR beta cDNA molecule for every two T cells. Age-related changes in TCR beta repertoire diversity were measured in the study by deep sequencing normalized with unique cDNA molecular identifiers. The donors were split into four age groups: young (average 16 years), middle-aged (around 40), aged (over 55) and long-lived (approximately 89). To avoid experimental bias, donors of different ages were randomly spread across the sequencing lanes. The study analyzed two additional independent replicas of 1 million unique cDNA reads from the same blood draw for two donors, one aged 18 to 30 and one aged 80 or older. The paper's findings and limits, for the study overall: Compared with the aged group, the long-lived group had more naive CD4+ T cells, fewer expanded clones and increased TCR diversity, a pattern suggesting age selection. Bulk unsorted PBMC profiling prevented conclusive comparison of naive and antigen-experienced compartments. Estimates of total diversity based on one million sequenced T cells were regarded as lower bounds and as underestimates. Donor CMV infection status was unknown, potentially confounding age-related changes in expanded clonotypes. Observed TCR beta diversity per million T cells fell roughly linearly with age, and a significant reduction was already apparent by age about 43. Observed TCR beta diversity correlated strongly with the percentage of naive T cells measured by flow cytometry.

Systemically healthy Caucasian individuals from Russia, some 40 in total and aged roughly 6 to 100 years, were included as donors. Around 9.8 milliliters of peripheral blood were collected from each donor into EDTA-treated Vacutainer tubes. PBMCs were isolated by Ficoll-Paque density-gradient centrifugation, with at least 7 million obtained per sample. Trizol reagent was used to extract total RNA from the PBMCs, yielding at least 5.5 micrograms per sample. For every donor, flow cytometry on a PBMC aliquot measured the percentage of naive CD45RAhigh/CD27high T cells. The method behind the library was 5' RACE. Sequencing was performed on an Illumina HiSeq 2500. The second PCR ran for roughly 6 to 11 cycles and used a J-beta primer mix along with a sample-barcoded 5' primer. Each TCR beta cDNA molecule received a unique molecular identifier from a template-switch 5' adaptor carrying 12 random nucleotides. At least 3 million CDR3-containing paired-end reads were obtained from each sample. The Mint cDNA synthesis kit, primed by a TRBC-specific oligonucleotide, was used to synthesize first-strand cDNA from all RNA. Following uracil-DNA glycosylase treatment, a first 18-cycle PCR with universal primers M1SS and BC2_uni_R was performed on all cDNA. The authors processed their data as follows. Each sample was normalized by randomly selecting 1 million high-quality reads, each carrying a distinct molecular identifier. Instead of being binned into consensus sequences, reads with shared molecular identifiers were discarded. MiTCR, run with a Q25 quality threshold and the strictest error-elimination algorithm, handled CDR3 identification, clonotype clustering and error correction. Lower-bound total TCR beta diversity was estimated with a nonparametric unseen species model using Euler transformation. The public reads were reprocessed in TCRdb via fastp at Q25 and MiXCR, keeping in-frame beta chains. Rows are combined by CDR3 protein, so each entry shows the most common genes and DNA. For this entry, the V and J calls and clone size follow TCRdb and not the study's own pipeline. In all, the sample holds nearly 1 million distinct CDR3 sequences, and just over 50% of those were seen once. The ten top clones hold about a fifth of the sample.

The germline V gene provides CDR1 MDHEN and CDR2 SYDVKM. The CDR3 runs 13 amino acids, cysteine and phenylalanine included. The kept DNA is CDR3 alone, 39 bases in frame from the first base. V is pared back by 8 bases and J by 4 bases, with 13 bases lying between the germline termini. Sequencing was performed on blood. The chain couples TRBV28 to TRBJ2-3; a tentative D call is TRBD1 (6 bases match). This receptor was obtained from a woman aged 55-70 years in good health. The sequenced DNA: TGTGCCAGCCTTCCACAGGGCCCAGATACGCAGTATTTT. Its translation reads: CASLPQGPDTQYF.